The entry below gives a single TCR beta chain sequence along with its context. Its antigen is unknown. Possible read error: a much larger clone is one base away. Lacking the conserved final phenylalanine or tryptophan, this CDR3 likely reflects a read error. Alongside blood RNA obtained from unsorted whole blood, germline DNA was also extracted. The patients carried chronic HBV infection and had received no treatment. From roughly 0.55 ug of total RNA, TCR beta-specific cDNA was reverse-transcribed using a constant-region primer. Each TCR beta library was derived from three nested multiplex PCR rounds that employed slightly modified ARM-PCR. The two initial PCR rounds, approximately 10 cycles each, used TRBV1-TRBV30 forward and C-beta reverse primers. Via MiXCR, TCRdb re-called the multiplex PCR reads, giving one row per CDR3 protein. The table shows hundreds of thousands of distinct CDR3 sequences, with about three fifths occurring only once.

This sample was taken from a study of tumor-infiltrating lymphocytes in primary liver carcinoma. Study information: Between about 4 and 11 cm across, the tumors were all of stage T1-T3 N0M0.

Study results and limitations: Significantly larger top-250-clone fractions were found in tumors than in blood (p = 0.039).

CDR1 and CDR2 from the germline V gene are MNHEY and SVGAGI. There are 12 residues in the CDR3. Trimming took 6 bases from V and 7 from J, leaving 10 bases between them. The TCR sequence derives from a woman aged 30 to 39 with primary liver carcinoma and hepatitis B virus infection. The chain has TRBV6-5 and TRBJ2-1; D ambiguous. The sample was peripheral blood. CDR3 loop: CASSNRRNEQFI. The CDR3 coding sequence is TGTGCCAGCAGCAACAGAAGAAATGAGCAGTTCATC.